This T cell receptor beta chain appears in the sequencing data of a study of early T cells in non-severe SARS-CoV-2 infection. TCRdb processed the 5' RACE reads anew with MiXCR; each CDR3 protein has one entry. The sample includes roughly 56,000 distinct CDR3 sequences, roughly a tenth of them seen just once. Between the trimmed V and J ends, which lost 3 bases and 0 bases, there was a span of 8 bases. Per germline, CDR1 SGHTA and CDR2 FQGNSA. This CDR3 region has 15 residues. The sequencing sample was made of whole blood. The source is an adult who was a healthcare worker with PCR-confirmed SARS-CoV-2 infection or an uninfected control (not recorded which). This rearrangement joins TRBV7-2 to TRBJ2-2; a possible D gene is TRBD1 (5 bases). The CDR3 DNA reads TGTGCCAGCAGCTTCAGGGTGGCGAACACCGGGGAGCTGTTTTTT. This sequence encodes CASSFRVANTGELFF.